Included here is one T cell receptor beta chain sequence, with context. The PCR employed 60 Vbeta primers together with 13 Jbeta primers. Data came from immunoSEQ multiplex PCR; TCRdb stores just in-frame clones and leaves some out. The sample shows some 120,000 clones, 60% to 85% of them seen only once. This entry belongs to a study of cytomegalovirus exposure and HLA in healthy donors. The CDR3 contains 15 residues. The germline gives CDR1 LGHNA, CDR2 YNFKEQ. V lost 0 bases to trimming and J lost 5 bases, with 13 bases between them. The genes are TRBV4-2 and TRBJ2-5, with D maybe TRBD2 (5 bases). The sequence was collected from a man aged 30-40 years in good health and CMV-seronegative. The sequencing sample was made of PBMCs. For the CDR3, the DNA is TGTGCCAGCAGCCAAGAGATGAGGGTGGGTGAGACCCAGTACTTC. The encoded protein is CASSQEMRVGETQYF.